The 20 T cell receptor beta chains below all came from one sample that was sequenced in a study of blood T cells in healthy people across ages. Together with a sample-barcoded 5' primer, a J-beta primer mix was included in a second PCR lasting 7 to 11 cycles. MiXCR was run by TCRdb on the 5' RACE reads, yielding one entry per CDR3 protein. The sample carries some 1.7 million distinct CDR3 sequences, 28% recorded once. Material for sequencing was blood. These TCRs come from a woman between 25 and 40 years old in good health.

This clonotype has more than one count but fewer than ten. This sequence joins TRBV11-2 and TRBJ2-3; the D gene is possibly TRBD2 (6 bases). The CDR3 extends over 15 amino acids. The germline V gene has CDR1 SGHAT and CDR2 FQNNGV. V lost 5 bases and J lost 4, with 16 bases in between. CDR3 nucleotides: TGTGCCAGCAGCCTGTCCGGGACTGGGGCAGATACGCAGTATTTT. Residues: CASSLSGTGADTQYF.

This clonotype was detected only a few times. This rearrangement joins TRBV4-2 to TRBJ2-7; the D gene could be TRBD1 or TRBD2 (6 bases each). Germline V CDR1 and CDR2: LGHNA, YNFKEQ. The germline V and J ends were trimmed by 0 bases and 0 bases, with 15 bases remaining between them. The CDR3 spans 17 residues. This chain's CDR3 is CASSQEDTGRGSYEQYF. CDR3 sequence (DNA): TGTGCCAGCAGCCAAGAAGACACAGGGCGGGGCTCCTACGAGCAGTACTTC.

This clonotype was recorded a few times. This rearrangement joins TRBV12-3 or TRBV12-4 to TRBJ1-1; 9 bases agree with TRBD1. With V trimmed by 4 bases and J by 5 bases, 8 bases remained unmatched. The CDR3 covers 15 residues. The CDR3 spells CASSWDRTGATEAFF. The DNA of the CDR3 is TGTGCCAGCAGTTGGGATCGGACAGGGGCGACTGAAGCTTTCTTT.

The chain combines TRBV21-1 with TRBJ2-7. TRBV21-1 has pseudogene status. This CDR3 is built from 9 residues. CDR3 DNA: TGTGCCATCTCTCCCGAGCAGTACTTC. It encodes CAISPEQYF.

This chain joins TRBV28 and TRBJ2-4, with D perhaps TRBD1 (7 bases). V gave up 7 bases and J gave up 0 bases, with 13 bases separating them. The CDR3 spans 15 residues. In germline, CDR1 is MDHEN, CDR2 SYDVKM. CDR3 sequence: CASTPGGLAKNIQYF. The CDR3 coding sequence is TGTGCCAGCACCCCAGGGGGGTTAGCCAAAAACATTCAGTACTTC.

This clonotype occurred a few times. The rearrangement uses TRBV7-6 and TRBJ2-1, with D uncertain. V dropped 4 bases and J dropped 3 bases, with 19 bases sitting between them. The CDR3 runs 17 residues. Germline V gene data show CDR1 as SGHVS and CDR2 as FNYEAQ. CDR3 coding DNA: TGTGCCAGCAGCTCGAAAGGCGAAAGTTGGATCTACAATGAGCAGTTCTTC. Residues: CASSSKGESWIYNEQFF.

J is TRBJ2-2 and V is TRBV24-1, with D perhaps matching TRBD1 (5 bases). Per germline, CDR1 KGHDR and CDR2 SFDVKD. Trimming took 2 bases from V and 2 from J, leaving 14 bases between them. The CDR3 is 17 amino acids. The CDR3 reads CATSDSWGRVNTGELFF. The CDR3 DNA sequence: TGTGCCACCAGTGATTCTTGGGGCAGGGTTAACACCGGGGAGCTGTTTTTT.

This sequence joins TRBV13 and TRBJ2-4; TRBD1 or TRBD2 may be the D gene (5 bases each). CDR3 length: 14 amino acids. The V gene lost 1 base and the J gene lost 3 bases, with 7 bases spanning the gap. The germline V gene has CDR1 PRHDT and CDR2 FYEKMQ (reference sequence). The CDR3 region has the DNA TGTGCCAGCAGCTTAGTGGGGGTCAAAAACATTCAGTACTTC. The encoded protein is CASSLVGVKNIQYF.

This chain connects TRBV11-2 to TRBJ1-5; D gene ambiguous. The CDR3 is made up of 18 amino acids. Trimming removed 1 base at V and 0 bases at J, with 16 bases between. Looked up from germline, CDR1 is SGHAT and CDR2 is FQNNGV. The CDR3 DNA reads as TGTGCCAGCAGCTTAGTTTTGGCAGGCTCTAATAGCAATCAGCCCCAGCATTTT. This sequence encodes CASSLVLAGSNSNQPQHF.

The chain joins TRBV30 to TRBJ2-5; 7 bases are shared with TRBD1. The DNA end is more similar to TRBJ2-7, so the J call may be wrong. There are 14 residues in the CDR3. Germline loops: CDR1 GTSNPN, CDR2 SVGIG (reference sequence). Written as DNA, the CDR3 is TGTGCCTGGAGTGCTGGGGGAACAGGGGACGAGCAGTACTTC. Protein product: CAWSAGGTGDEQYF.

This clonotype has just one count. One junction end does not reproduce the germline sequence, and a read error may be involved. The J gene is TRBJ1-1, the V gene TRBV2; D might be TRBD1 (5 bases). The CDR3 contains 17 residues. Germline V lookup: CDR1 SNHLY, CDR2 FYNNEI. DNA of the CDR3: TGTGTCAGCAGTGAAGAGCGGTTAAGGGGTCGGGACACTGAAGCTTTCTTT. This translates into CVSSEERLRGRDTEAFF. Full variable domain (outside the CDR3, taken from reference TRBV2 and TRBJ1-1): EPEVTQTPSHQVTQMGQEVILRCVPISNHLYFYWYRQILGQKVEFLVSFYNNEISEKSEIFDDQFSVERPDGSNFTLKIRSTKLEDSAMYFCVSSEERLRGRDTEAFFGQGTRLTVV.

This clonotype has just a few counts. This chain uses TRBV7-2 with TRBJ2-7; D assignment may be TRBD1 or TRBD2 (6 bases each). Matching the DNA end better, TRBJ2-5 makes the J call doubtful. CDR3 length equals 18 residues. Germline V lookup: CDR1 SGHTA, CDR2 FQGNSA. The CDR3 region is CASSLGSRGAGLQETQYF. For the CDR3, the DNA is TGTGCCAGCAGCTTAGGATCGAGGGGGGCGGGTCTTCAAGAGACCCAGTACTTC.

In DNA form, the CDR3 reads TGCAGTGCTAGAGATGGCGGGAACACCGGGGAGCTGTTTTTT. Encoded protein: CSARDGGNTGELFF. The chain links TRBV20-1 to TRBJ2-2; D remains unclear. Trimming removed 0 bases from V and 1 base from J, with 6 bases in between. The CDR3 loop spans 14 amino acids. Germline V CDR1 and CDR2: DFQATT, SNEGSKA (reference sequence).

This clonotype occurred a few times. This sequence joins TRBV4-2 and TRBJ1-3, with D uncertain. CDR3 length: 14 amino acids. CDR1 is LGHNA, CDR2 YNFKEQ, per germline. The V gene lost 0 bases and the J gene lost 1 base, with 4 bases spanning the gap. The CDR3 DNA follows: TGTGCCAGCAGCCAAGAATGGTCTGGAAACACCATATATTTT. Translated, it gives CASSQEWSGNTIYF.

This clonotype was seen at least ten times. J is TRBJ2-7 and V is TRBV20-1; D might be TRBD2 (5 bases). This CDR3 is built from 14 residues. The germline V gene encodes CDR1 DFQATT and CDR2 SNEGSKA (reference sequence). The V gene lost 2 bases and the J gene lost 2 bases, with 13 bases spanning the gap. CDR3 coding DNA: TGCAGTGCTAGACGGAGCGGCAGTACCTACGAGCAGTACTTC. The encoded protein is CSARRSGSTYEQYF.

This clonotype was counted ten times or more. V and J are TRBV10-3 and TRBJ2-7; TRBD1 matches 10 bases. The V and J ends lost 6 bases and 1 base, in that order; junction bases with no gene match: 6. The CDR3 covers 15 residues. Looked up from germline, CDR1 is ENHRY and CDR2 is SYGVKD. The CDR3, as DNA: TGTGCCATCAGGCGATGGGACAGGGGTTCCTACGAGCAGTACTTC. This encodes CAIRRWDRGSYEQYF.

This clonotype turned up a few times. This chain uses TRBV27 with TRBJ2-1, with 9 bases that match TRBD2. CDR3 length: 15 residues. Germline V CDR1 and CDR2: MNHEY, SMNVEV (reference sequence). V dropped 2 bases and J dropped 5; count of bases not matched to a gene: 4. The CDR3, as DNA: TGTGCCAGCAGTTTACTGGCTAGCGGGGACAATGAGCAGTTCTTC. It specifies CASSLLASGDNEQFF.

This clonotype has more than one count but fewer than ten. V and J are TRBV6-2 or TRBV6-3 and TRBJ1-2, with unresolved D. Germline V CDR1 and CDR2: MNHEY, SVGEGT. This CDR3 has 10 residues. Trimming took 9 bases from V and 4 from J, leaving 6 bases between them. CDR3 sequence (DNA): TGTGCCAGTTTCTCCTATGGCTACACCTTC. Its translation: CASFSYGYTF.

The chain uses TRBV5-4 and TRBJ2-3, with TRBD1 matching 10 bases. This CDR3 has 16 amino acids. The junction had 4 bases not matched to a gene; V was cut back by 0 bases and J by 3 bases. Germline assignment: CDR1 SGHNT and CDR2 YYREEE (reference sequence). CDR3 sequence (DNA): TGTGCCAGCAGCTTGGTAGCGGGACAGGGGACAGATACGCAGTATTTT. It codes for CASSLVAGQGTDTQYF.

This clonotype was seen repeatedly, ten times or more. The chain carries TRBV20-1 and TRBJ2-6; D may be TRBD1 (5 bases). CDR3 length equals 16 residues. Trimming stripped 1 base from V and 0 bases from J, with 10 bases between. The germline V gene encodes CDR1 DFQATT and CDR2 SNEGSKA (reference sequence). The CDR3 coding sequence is TGCAGTGCTAGAGGGACACACTCCTCTGGGGCCAACGTCCTGACTTTC. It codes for CSARGTHSSGANVLTF.